This TCR beta chain was profiled in a study of T-cell reconstitution after alpha-beta-depleted transplantation in children (dated by TCRdb to 2016 to 2017). With regard to the full study: The study quantitatively tracked T-cell immune reconstitution after TCRalphabeta/CD19-depleted allogeneic hematopoietic cell transplantation in children using TCR repertoire profiling. Summary of the overall study and its limitations: In some patients, high TCRbeta diversity at day 60 was attributed to recipient T cells and intrathymic progenitors that had survived conditioning. About two months after transplant, the apparently early recovery of alphabetaT-cell counts reportedly depended on just several hundred clones that had expanded rapidly and came from non-depleted graft cells. Over subsequent months, a decline in hyperexpanded clone frequencies was noted, and after one year, T-cell counts and TCRbeta diversity were mostly ascribed to newly produced T cells.

Library preparation employed PCR. Sequencer: Illumina HiSeq 2500. TCR library preparation used molecular barcoding, with unique molecular identifiers applied to normalize quantification of the TCRbeta repertoire. Using fastp trimming at Q25 and MiXCR clonotype assembly, TCRdb reanalyzed the public sequencing data and kept in-frame beta chains. Duplicate CDR3 protein sequences are folded into a single record with the most common DNA and genes. The sample contains about 200,000 distinct CDR3 sequences, about 8.4% of them found a single time. Less than 40% of the sample is in the top ten clones. V drops 0 bases and J drops 9 bases, leaving 12 bases in between. CDR1 and CDR2 are read off the germline V gene as KGHSH and LQKENI. The CDR3 contains 14 residues, cysteine and phenylalanine counted. Only the CDR3 region is kept as DNA, spanning 42 bases read in frame from base 1. Concerning this clonotype: No cognate antigen has been identified for it. There are no base qualities to consult, and no much larger clone falls within one base.

The sample's treatment or condition label, decoded: allogeneic hematopoietic cell transplantation with graft depleted of TCRalphabeta T cells and CD19 B cells. The transplant recipients were children given TCRalphabeta/CD19-depleted allogeneic hematopoietic cell grafts. The chain joins TRBV18 to TRBJ2-1; the D gene is unclear. This receptor was obtained from a male patient aged 2-10 years who had a stem cell transplant for acute myeloid leukemia, so the T cells may come from the graft donor. The input for sequencing was PBMCs, mostly from graft donor cells, taken 360 days after TCRalphabeta/CD19-depleted stem cell transplant. The nucleotide sequence reads TGTGCCAGCTCACCACCATATAGGGTGTCTGAGCAGTTCTTC. Its amino acids are CASSPPYRVSEQFF.